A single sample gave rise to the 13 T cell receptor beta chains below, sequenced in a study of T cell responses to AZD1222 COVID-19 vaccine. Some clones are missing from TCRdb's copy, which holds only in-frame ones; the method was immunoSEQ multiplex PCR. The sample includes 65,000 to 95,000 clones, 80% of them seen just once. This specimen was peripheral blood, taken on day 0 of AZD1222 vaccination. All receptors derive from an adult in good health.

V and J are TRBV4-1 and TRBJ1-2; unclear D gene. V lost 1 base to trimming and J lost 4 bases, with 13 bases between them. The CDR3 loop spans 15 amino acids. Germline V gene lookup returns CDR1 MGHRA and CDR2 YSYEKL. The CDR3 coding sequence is TGCGCCAGCAGCCAAGGACCGTCGTTGCGCTATGGCTACACCTTC. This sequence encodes CASSQGPSLRYGYTF.

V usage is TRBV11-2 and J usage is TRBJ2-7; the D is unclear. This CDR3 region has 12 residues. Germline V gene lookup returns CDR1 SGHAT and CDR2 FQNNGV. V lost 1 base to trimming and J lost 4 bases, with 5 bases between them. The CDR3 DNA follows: TGTGCCAGCAGCTTAGCCAGGTACGAGCAGTACTTC. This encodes CASSLARYEQYF.

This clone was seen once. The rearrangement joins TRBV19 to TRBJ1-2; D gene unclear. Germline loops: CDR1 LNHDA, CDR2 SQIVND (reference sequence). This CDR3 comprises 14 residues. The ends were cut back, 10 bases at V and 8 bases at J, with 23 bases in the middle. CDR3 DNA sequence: TGTGCCACTACAGAAGTCCGGAATCCGCGGGGCTACACCTTC. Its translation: CATTEVRNPRGYTF.

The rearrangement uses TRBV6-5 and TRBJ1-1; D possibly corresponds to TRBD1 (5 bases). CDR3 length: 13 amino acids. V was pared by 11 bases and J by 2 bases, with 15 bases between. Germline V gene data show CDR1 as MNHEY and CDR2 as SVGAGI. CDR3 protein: CASRMTDNTEAFF. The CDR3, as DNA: TGTGCCTCAAGAATGACAGATAACACTGAAGCTTTCTTT.

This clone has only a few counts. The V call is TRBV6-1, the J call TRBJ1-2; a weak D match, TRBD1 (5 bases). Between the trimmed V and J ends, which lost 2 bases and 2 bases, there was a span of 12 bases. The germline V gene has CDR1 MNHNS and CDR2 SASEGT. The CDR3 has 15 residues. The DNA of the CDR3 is TGTGCCAGCAGTGAACGGGGGGTCCTCAACTATGGCTACACCTTC. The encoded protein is CASSERGVLNYGYTF.

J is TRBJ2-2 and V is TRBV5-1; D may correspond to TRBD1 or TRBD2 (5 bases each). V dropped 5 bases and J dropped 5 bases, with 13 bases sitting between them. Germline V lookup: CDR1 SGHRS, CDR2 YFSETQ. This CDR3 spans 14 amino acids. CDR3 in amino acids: CASRGEVRTGELFF. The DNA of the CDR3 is TGCGCCAGCAGGGGGGAAGTGAGAACCGGGGAGCTGTTTTTT.

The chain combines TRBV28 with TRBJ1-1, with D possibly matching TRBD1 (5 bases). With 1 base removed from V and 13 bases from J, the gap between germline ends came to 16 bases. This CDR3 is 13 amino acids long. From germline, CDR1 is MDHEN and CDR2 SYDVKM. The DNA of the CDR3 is TGTGCCAGCAGTTTATTAATGCGGGACGGTTTTTTCTTT. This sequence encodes CASSLLMRDGFFF.

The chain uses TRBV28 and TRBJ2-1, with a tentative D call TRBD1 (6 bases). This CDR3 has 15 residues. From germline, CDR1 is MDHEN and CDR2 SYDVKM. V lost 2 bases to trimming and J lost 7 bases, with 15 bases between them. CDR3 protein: CASSLVGAIVNEQFF. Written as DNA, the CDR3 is TGTGCCAGCAGTTTAGTGGGGGCCATTGTGAATGAGCAGTTCTTC.

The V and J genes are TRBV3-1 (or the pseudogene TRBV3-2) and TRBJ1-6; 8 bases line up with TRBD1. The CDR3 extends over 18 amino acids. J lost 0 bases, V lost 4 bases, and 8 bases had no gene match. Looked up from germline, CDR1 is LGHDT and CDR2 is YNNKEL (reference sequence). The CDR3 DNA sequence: TGTGCCAGCAGCCGTCGACAGGGGCCGAGCTCCTATAATTCACCCCTCCACTTT. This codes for CASSRRQGPSSYNSPLHF.

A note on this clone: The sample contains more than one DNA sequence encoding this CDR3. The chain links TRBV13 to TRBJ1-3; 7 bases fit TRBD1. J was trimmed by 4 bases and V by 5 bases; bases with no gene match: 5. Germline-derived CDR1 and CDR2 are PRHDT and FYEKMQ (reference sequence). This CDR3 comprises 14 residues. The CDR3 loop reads CASSPRDRGNTIYF. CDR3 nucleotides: TGTGCCAGCAGCCCCCGGGACAGAGGAAACACCATATATTTT.

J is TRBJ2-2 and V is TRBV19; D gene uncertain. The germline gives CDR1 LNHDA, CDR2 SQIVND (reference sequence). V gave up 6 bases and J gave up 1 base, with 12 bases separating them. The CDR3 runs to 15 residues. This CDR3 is CASRIYWGNTGELFF. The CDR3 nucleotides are TGTGCCAGTAGAATTTACTGGGGGAACACCGGGGAGCTGTTTTTT. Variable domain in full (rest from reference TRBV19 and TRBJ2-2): DGGITQSPKYLFRKEGQNVTLSCEQNLNHDAMYWYRQDPGQGLRLIYYSQIVNDFQKGDIAEGYSVSREKKESFPLTVTSAQKNPTAFYLCASRIYWGNTGELFFGEGSRLTVL.

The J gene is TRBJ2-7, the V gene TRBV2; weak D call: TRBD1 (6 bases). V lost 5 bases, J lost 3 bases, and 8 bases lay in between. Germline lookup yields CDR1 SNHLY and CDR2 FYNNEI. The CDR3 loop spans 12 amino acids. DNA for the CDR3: TGTGCCAGCAGTAAGACAGGCTACGAGCAGTACTTC. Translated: CASSKTGYEQYF.

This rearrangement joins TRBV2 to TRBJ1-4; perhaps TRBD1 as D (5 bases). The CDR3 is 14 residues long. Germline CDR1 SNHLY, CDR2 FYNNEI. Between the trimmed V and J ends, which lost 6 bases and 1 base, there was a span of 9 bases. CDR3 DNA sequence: TGTGCCAGCAGCAAGACAGTAACTAATGAAAAACTGTTTTTT. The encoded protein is CASSKTVTNEKLFF.